A single sample is the source of the 5 T cell receptor beta chains below, sequenced in a study of siplizumab effects on memory and regulatory T cells. Sequenced by immunoSEQ multiplex PCR; TCRdb stores in-frame clones only, minus some. The sample yields 18,000 or so clones, approximately 50% seen once. Antigen specificity for these receptors is unknown. The authors kept the mixed lymphocyte reaction cells in coculture at 37°C for six to seven days. Material for sequencing was CFSE-low (dividing) CD4+ T cells sorted from an allogeneic mixed lymphocyte reaction. Every receptor here comes from a human donor in good health; the cells came from an allogeneic mixed lymphocyte reaction.

This clone was observed a few times. J is TRBJ1-1 and V is TRBV5-5; D call uncertain. The CDR3 extends over 12 amino acids. With 4 bases removed from V and 10 bases from J, the gap between germline ends came to 14 bases. From germline, CDR1 is SGHKS and CDR2 YYEKEE (reference sequence). As DNA, the CDR3 is TGTGCCAGCAGCCGCGAGGATCTGGTAGCTTTCTTT. It yields the protein CASSREDLVAFF.

As concerns this clone: Other DNA sequences in this specimen translate into the identical CDR3. The V gene is TRBV19, the J gene TRBJ2-5, with 13 nucleotides matching TRBD2. V trimming: 4 bases; J trimming: 2 bases; junction bases outside the gene matches: 4. The germline CDR1 and CDR2 sequences are LNHDA and SQIVND (reference sequence). The CDR3 extends over 16 amino acids. As DNA, the CDR3 is TGTGCCAGTAGTAGACGACTAGCGGGAGGTCAAGAGACCCAGTACTTC. Its protein product is CASSRRLAGGQETQYF.

This sequence joins TRBV7-8 and TRBJ2-7, with D possibly being TRBD2 (5 bases). Trimming removed 4 bases at V and 4 bases at J, with 17 bases between. The CDR3 runs 15 residues. Germline values: CDR1 SGHVS, CDR2 FQNEAQ. Here the CDR3 DNA reads TGTGCCAGCAGCTGGGATCCGGGGAACTTATACGAGCAGTACTTC. It codes for CASSWDPGNLYEQYF.

The chain combines TRBV4-2 with TRBJ2-7, with TRBD2 identical over 10 bases. The trim removed 3 bases at V and 0 bases at J, leaving 2 bases unmatched. CDR1 LGHNA and CDR2 YNFKEQ come from the germline V gene. This CDR3 has 15 amino acids. CDR3 sequence (DNA): TGTGCCAGCAGCCACGGGACTAGCGCCTCCTACGAGCAGTACTTC. It encodes CASSHGTSASYEQYF.

The V and J genes are TRBV27 and TRBJ1-2; D possibly corresponds to TRBD1 (6 bases). Trimming stripped 6 bases from V and 7 bases from J, with 18 bases between. Per the germline V gene, CDR1 is MNHEY and CDR2 is SMNVEV (reference sequence). The CDR3 runs 14 residues. The CDR3 coding sequence is TGTGCCAGCAGGAACGGCGGGGGGCTGGTTGGCTACACCTTC. Amino acids: CASRNGGGLVGYTF.